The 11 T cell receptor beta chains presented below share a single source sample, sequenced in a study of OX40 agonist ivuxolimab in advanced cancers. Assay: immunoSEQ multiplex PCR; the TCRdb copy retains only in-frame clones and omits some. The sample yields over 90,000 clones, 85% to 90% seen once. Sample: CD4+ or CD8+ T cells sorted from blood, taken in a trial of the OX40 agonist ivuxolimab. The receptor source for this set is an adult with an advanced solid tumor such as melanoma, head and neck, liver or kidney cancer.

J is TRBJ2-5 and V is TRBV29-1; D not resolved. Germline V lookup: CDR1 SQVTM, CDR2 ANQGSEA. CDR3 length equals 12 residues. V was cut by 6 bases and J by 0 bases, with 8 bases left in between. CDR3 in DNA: TGCAGCGTCCGGACGGACCAAGAGACCCAGTACTTC. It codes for CSVRTDQETQYF.

The CDR3 DNA reads TGTGCCAGCAGTGAAGGGGGCAGCGGCCCTAGCACAGATACGCAGTATTTT. It yields the protein CASSEGGSGPSTDTQYF. V usage is TRBV2 and J usage is TRBJ2-3; D might be TRBD1 or TRBD2, each matching 5 bases. Germline V gives CDR1 SNHLY, CDR2 FYNNEI. Trimming shortened V by 1 base and J by 0 bases, and 14 bases separated the two germline ends. The CDR3 sequence is 17 residues long. The complete variable domain, with remaining parts taken from reference TRBV2 and TRBJ2-3, reads EPEVTQTPSHQVTQMGQEVILRCVPISNHLYFYWYRQILGQKVEFLVSFYNNEISEKSEIFDDQFSVERPDGSNFTLKIRSTKLEDSAMYFCASSEGGSGPSTDTQYFGPGTRLTVL.

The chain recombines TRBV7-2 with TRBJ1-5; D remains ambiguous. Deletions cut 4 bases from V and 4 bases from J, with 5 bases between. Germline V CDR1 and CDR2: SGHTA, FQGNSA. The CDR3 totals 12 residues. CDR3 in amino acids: CASSSDNQPQHF. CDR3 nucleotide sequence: TGTGCCAGCAGCTCAGATAATCAGCCCCAGCATTTT.

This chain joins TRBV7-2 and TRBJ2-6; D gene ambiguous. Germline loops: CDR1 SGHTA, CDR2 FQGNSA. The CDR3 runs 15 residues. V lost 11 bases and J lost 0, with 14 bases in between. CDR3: CAGQEVGSGANVLTF. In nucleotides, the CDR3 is TGTGCCGGCCAAGAGGTTGGCTCTGGGGCCAACGTCCTGACTTTC. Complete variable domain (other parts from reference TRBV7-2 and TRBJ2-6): GAGVSQSPSNKVTEKGKDVELRCDPISGHTALYWYRQSLGQGLEFLIYFQGNSAPDKSGLPSDRFSAERTGGSVSTLTIQRTQQEDSAVYLCAGQEVGSGANVLTFGAGSRLTVL.

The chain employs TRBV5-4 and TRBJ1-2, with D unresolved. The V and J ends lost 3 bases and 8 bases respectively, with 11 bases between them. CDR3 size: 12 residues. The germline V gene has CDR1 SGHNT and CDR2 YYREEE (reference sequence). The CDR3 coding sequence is TGTGCCAGCAGCTCGGAGACCGGGGGCTACACCTTC. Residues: CASSSETGGYTF.

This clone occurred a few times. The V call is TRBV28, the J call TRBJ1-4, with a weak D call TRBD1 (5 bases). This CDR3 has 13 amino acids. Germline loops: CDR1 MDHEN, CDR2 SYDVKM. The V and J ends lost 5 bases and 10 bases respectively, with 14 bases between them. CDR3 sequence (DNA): TGTGCCAGCAGTGTAAAGGGGCTGGCAAAACTGTTTTTT. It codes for CASSVKGLAKLFF.

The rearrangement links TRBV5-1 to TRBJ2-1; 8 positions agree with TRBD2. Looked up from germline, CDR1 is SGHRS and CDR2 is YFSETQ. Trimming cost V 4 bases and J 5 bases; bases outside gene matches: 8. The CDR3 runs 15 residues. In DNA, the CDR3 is TGCGCCAGCAGCCTCATAGCGGGACAAGACAATGAGCAGTTCTTC. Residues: CASSLIAGQDNEQFF.

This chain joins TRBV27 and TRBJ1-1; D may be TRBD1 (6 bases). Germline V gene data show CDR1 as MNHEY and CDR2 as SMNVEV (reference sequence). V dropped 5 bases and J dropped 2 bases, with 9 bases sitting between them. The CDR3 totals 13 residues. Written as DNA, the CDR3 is TGTGCCAGCAGTGGGACATTTAACACTGAAGCTTTCTTT. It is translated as CASSGTFNTEAFF.

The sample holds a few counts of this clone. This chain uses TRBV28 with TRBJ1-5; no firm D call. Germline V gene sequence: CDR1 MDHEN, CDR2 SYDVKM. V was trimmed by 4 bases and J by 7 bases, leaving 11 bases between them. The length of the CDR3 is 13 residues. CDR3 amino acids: CASSSGDGQPQHF. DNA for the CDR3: TGTGCCAGCAGTTCTGGAGATGGGCAGCCCCAGCATTTT.

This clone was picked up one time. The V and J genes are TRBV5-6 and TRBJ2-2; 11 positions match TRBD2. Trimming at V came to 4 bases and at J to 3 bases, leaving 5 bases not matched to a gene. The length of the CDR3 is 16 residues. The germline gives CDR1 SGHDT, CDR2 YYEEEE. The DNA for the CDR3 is TGTGCCAGCAGCGATAGCGGGAGGGCCGACACCGGGGAGCTGTTTTTT. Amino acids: CASSDSGRADTGELFF.

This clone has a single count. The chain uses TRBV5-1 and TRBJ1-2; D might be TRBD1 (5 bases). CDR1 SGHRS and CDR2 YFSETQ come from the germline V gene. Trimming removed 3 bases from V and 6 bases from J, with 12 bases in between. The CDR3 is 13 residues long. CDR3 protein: CASSSRGDHGYTF. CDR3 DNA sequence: TGCGCCAGCAGCTCTAGGGGAGATCATGGCTACACCTTC.